Each of the 19 T cell receptor beta chains below was sequenced from the same sample in a study of T cell changes during pregnancy in multiple sclerosis. Here immunoSEQ multiplex PCR was the method, and the copy in TCRdb shows in-frame clones only, minus some. The top ten clones hold roughly 0.8% of a sample with about 44,000 clones, approximately 96% of them seen once. This sample comprised peripheral blood, obtained in the second trimester of pregnancy. The receptors here all came from a female donor with multiple sclerosis, enrolled in a pregnancy study.

Only one count was recorded for this clone. V usage is TRBV10-1 and J usage is TRBJ2-1; 10 bases match TRBD1. Germline assignment: CDR1 WNHNN and CDR2 SYGVQD (reference sequence). V shed 5 bases and J 6 bases; nucleotides not matched to a gene: 7. The CDR3 sequence is 15 residues long. CDR3 in amino acids: CASSLDGTGANEQFF. DNA for the CDR3: TGCGCCAGCAGTTTAGACGGGACAGGGGCCAATGAGCAGTTCTTC.

The rearrangement joins TRBV28 to TRBJ2-1; 11 bases fit TRBD2. Germline V gene sequence: CDR1 MDHEN, CDR2 SYDVKM. With V trimmed by 6 bases and J by 0 bases, 10 bases remained unmatched. This CDR3 spans 18 amino acids. The CDR3 region is CASSQALAGGGSYNEQFF. The CDR3 bases are TGTGCCAGCAGCCAGGCGCTAGCGGGAGGAGGCTCCTACAATGAGCAGTTCTTC.

V usage is TRBV19 and J usage is TRBJ2-5, with D possibly TRBD1 on 6 matching bases. V was clipped by 5 bases and J by 5 bases, with 12 bases between them. The CDR3 is 13 residues long. From germline, CDR1 is LNHDA and CDR2 SQIVND (reference sequence). The CDR3 loop reads CASSRTGPETQYF. In DNA form, the CDR3 reads TGTGCCAGTAGTCGTACAGGGCCGGAGACCCAGTACTTC.

The chain recombines TRBV7-3 with TRBJ1-1; possible D gene TRBD1, 6 bases. Germline V gene lookup returns CDR1 SGHTA and CDR2 FQGTGA. V lost 5 bases, J lost 3 bases, and 13 bases lay in between. The CDR3 has 14 residues. CDR3 sequence: CASSARGGYTEAFF. The CDR3 region has the DNA TGTGCCAGCAGCGCCAGGGGTGGTTACACTGAAGCTTTCTTT.

The chain employs TRBV19 and TRBJ2-5; TRBD1 agrees at 10 bases. CDR3 length equals 16 residues. The V gene's germline CDR1 is LNHDA and CDR2 SQIVND (reference sequence). V was pared by 5 bases and J by 3 bases, with 9 bases of the junction left unmatched. The CDR3 DNA reads TGTGCCAGTAGTTTTGGGACCGGGACAGGGGAAGAGACCCAGTACTTC. Its translation: CASSFGTGTGEETQYF.

The rearrangement joins TRBV4-2 to TRBJ2-3; 11 bases fit TRBD2. The germline V gene has CDR1 LGHNA and CDR2 YNFKEQ. This CDR3 is built from 16 residues. Losses at the gene ends were 4 bases for V and 5 bases for J; bases not matched to a gene: 8. The CDR3 here is CASSPFSGGAVDTQYF. The DNA for the CDR3 is TGTGCCAGCAGCCCCTTTAGCGGGGGGGCGGTAGATACGCAGTATTTT.

This clone was detected once. The chain recombines TRBV5-1 with TRBJ1-1, with TRBD1 as a possible D gene (6 bases). V was shortened by 3 bases and J by 3 bases, with 18 bases between the two germline ends. This CDR3 is built from 16 residues. Germline V gives CDR1 SGHRS, CDR2 YFSETQ. Here the CDR3 DNA reads TGCGCCAGCAGCTCCCCCCAACAGGGCCATCACACTGAAGCTTTCTTT. Its translation is CASSSPQQGHHTEAFF. The full variable domain, completed using reference TRBV5-1 and TRBJ1-1, is KAGVTQTPRYLIKTRGQQVTLSCSPISGHRSVSWYQQTPGQGLQFLFEYFSETQRNKGNFPGRFSGRQFSNSRSEMNVSTLELGDSALYLCASSSPQQGHHTEAFFGQGTRLTVV.

The genes are TRBV12-2 and TRBJ2-3; the table's TRBD2 call for D was not verified on the DNA. TRBV12-2 is an annotated pseudogene. This CDR3 spans 16 amino acids. CDR3 region: CASRFCGVFKADTQYF. In nucleotides, the CDR3 is TGTGCAAGTCGCTTCTGCGGGGTGTTCAAGGCAGATACGCAGTATTTT.

The V gene is TRBV28, the J gene TRBJ1-2; 9 bases match TRBD1. V lost 5 bases, J lost 3 bases, and 7 bases stayed unmatched. The CDR3 has 15 residues. The germline V gene encodes CDR1 MDHEN and CDR2 SYDVKM. The CDR3 nucleotides are TGTGCCAGCAGTGCCCCGGGACAGGGAGACTATGGCTACACCTTC. Translation gives CASSAPGQGDYGYTF.

The V call is TRBV9, the J call TRBJ2-3; the match to TRBD2 covers 8 bases. Germline loops: CDR1 SGDLS, CDR2 YYNGEE. The V and J ends lost 3 bases and 1 base, in that order; junction bases with no gene match: 7. CDR3 size: 16 residues. CDR3 DNA sequence: TGTGCCAGCAGCGAGCGGGGGCTAGCGGGCACAGATACGCAGTATTTT. It codes for CASSERGLAGTDTQYF. The full variable domain, in which reference TRBV9 and TRBJ2-3 provide the parts outside the CDR3, is DSGVTQTPKHLITATGQRVTLRCSPRSGDLSVYWYQQSLDQGLQFLIQYYNGEERAKGNILERFSAQQFPDLHSELNLSSLELGDSALYFCASSERGLAGTDTQYFGPGTRLTVL.

V usage is TRBV5-1 and J usage is TRBJ1-4; the D gene is possibly TRBD1 (6 bases). Trimming took 7 bases from V and 0 from J, leaving 13 bases between them. In germline, CDR1 is SGHRS, CDR2 YFSETQ. The CDR3 consists of 15 residues. CDR3 DNA: TGCGCCAGCTCTGACAGGCCCGCAACTAATGAAAAACTGTTTTTT. It is translated as CASSDRPATNEKLFF.

V gene TRBV28 combines with J gene TRBJ2-1, with 7 bases lining up with TRBD2. The length of the CDR3 is 15 residues. Germline V gene data show CDR1 as MDHEN and CDR2 as SYDVKM. V trimming: 2 bases; J trimming: 0 bases; junction bases outside the gene matches: 1. The CDR3 protein is CASSLAGVSYNEQFF. CDR3 coding DNA: TGTGCCAGCAGTTTAGCGGGGGTCTCCTACAATGAGCAGTTCTTC.

The rearrangement joins TRBV5-1 to TRBJ1-2; no reliable D call. This CDR3 is 15 amino acids long. Germline CDR1 SGHRS, CDR2 YFSETQ. Trimming left V 3 bases short and J 4 bases short, with 16 bases between. CDR3 loop: CASSSDFEGIYGYTF. DNA for the CDR3: TGCGCCAGCAGCTCGGACTTCGAGGGTATCTATGGCTACACCTTC.

This clone was recorded once. V gene TRBV10-2 combines with J gene TRBJ1-1; 7 bases line up with TRBD1. The CDR3 sequence is 13 residues long. Germline V gives CDR1 WSHSY, CDR2 SAAADI. V was clipped by 8 bases and J by 4 bases; unmatched bases: 7. The CDR3, as DNA: TGCGCCAGCCTAAGGGACAGAATCACTGAAGCTTTCTTT. It translates to CASLRDRITEAFF.

The V call is TRBV27, the J call TRBJ1-1; 7 bases are shared with TRBD1. V lost 6 bases to trimming and J lost 0 bases; unmatched junction nucleotides: 10. Germline values: CDR1 MNHEY, CDR2 SMNVEV (reference sequence). CDR3 length: 16 residues. This chain's CDR3 is CASSRQGGLMNTEAFF. The CDR3 DNA reads as TGTGCCAGCAGCCGACAGGGTGGGTTGATGAACACTGAAGCTTTCTTT.

The J gene is TRBJ1-2, the V gene TRBV23-1, with unresolved D. TRBV23-1 is given ORF status, its function remaining uncertain. The CDR3 covers 17 residues. Trimming shortened V by 1 base and J by 5 bases, and 20 bases separated the two germline ends. CDR3 region: CASSQYEVADETYGYTF. The CDR3 region has the DNA TGCGCCAGCAGTCAATACGAGGTGGCCGACGAGACGTATGGCTACACCTTC.

The chain links TRBV5-5 to TRBJ1-1; 8 nucleotides agree with TRBD1. CDR3 length equals 17 residues. Trimming at V came to 4 bases and at J to 5 bases, leaving 16 bases not matched to a gene. CDR1 is SGHKS, CDR2 YYEKEE, per germline (reference sequence). The CDR3 spells CASSPSPGTGMGTEAFF. The CDR3 bases are TGTGCCAGCAGCCCCAGTCCCGGGACAGGAATGGGAACTGAAGCTTTCTTT.

The chain is built from TRBV5-4 and TRBJ1-6; TRBD1 is a possible D gene (5 bases). Germline loops: CDR1 SGHNT, CDR2 YYREEE (reference sequence). V lost 3 bases to trimming and J lost 3 bases, with 16 bases between them. The CDR3 covers 17 residues. The CDR3 loop reads CASSYGRRGYYNSPLHF. The CDR3 region has the DNA TGTGCCAGCAGCTACGGACGGAGGGGATACTATAATTCACCCCTCCACTTT.

The chain couples TRBV27 to TRBJ2-1, with 7 bases that match TRBD1. Germline V CDR1 and CDR2: MNHEY, SMNVEV (reference sequence). The CDR3 has 15 amino acids. V shed 5 bases and J 7 bases; nucleotides not matched to a gene: 11. CDR3 coding DNA: TGTGCCAGCAGTACCCTGACAGGGATGGAGAATGAGCAGTTCTTC. This codes for CASSTLTGMENEQFF.